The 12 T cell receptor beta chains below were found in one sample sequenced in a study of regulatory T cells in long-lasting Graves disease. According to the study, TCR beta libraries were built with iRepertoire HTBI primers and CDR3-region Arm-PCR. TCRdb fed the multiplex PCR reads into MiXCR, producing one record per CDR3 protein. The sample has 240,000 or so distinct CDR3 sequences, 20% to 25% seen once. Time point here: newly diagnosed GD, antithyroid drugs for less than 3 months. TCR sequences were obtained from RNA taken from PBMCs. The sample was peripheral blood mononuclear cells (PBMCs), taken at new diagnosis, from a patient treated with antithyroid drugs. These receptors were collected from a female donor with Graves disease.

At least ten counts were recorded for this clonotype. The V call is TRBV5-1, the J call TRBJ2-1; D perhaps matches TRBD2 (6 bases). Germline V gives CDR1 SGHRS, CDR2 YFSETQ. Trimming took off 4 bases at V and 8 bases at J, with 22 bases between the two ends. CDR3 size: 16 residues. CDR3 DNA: TGCGCCAGCAGCAGCACTACTCCGGGACTCGGGTATGAGCAGTTCTTC. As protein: CASSSTTPGLGYEQFF.

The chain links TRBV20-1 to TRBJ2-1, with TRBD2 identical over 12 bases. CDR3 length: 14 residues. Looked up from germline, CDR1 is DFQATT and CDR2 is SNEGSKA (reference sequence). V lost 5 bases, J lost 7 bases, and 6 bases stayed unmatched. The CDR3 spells CSAPASGGVNEQFF. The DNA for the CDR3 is TGCAGTGCTCCTGCTAGCGGGGGGGTAAATGAGCAGTTCTTC.

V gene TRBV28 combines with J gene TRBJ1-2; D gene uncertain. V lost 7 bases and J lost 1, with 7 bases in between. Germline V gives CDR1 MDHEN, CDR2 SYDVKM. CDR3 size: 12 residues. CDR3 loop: CASTGDNYGYTF. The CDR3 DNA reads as TGTGCCAGCACTGGGGATAACTATGGCTACACCTTC.

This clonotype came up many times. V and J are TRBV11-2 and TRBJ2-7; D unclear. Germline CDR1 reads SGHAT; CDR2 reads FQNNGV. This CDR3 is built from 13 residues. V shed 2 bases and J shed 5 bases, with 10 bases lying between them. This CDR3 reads CASSLLPRDEQYF. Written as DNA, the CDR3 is TGTGCCAGCAGCTTACTCCCCCGCGACGAGCAGTACTTC.

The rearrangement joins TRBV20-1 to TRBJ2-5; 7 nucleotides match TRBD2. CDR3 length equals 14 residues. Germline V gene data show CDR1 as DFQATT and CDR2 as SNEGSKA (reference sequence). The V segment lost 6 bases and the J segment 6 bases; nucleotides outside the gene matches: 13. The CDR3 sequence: CSAFRGVPRKTQYF. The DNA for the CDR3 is TGCAGTGCGTTTCGGGGGGTACCTCGAAAGACCCAGTACTTC.

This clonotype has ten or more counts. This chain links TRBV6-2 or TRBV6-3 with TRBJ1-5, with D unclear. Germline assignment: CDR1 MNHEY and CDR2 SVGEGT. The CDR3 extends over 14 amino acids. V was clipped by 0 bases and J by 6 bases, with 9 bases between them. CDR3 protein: CASSYSTFGQPQHF. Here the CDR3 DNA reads TGTGCCAGCAGTTACTCGACGTTTGGTCAGCCCCAGCATTTT.

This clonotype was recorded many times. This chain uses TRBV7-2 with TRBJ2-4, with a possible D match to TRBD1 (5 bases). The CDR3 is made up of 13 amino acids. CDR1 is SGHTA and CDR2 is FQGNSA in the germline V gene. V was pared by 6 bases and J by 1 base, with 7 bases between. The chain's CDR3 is CASSRQAKNIQYF. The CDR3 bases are TGTGCCAGCAGTCGACAGGCCAAAAACATTCAGTACTTC.

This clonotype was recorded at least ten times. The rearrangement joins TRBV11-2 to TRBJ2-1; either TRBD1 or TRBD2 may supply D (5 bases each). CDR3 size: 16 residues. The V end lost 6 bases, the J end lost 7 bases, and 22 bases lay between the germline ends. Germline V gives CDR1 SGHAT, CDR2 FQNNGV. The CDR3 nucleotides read TGTGCCAGCAGACGTCCTGGGACGCATGGACGGAATGAGCAGTTCTTC. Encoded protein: CASRRPGTHGRNEQFF.

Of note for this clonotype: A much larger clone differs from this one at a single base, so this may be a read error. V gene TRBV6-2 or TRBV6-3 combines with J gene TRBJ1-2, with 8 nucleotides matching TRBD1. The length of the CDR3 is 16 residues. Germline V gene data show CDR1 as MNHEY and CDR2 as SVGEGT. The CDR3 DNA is TGTGCCAGCAGTGGACAGGGCACGGGGTCTAGCTATGGCTGCACCTTC. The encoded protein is CASSGQGTGSSYGCTF.

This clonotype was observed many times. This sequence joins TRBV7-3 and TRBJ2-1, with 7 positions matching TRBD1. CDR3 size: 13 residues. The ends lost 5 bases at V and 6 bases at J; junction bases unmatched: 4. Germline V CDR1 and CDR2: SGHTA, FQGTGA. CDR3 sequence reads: CASSTRQGNEQFF. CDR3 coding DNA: TGTGCCAGCAGCACCCGACAGGGCAATGAGCAGTTCTTC.

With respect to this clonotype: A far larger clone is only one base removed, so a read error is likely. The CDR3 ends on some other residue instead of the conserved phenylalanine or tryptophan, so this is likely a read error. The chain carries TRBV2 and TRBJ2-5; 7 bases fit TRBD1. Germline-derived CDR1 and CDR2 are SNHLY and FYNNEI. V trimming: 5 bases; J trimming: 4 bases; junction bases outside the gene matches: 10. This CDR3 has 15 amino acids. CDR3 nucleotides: TGTGCCAGCAGTCCACCGACAGGGCTGGGAGAGACCCAGTACTCC. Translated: CASSPPTGLGETQYS.

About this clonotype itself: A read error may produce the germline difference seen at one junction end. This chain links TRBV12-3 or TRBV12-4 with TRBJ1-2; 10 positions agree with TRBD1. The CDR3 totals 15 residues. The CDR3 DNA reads TGTGCCAGCAGTTGGGACAGGGGCGCGAACTATGGCTGCACCTTC. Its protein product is CASSWDRGANYGCTF.